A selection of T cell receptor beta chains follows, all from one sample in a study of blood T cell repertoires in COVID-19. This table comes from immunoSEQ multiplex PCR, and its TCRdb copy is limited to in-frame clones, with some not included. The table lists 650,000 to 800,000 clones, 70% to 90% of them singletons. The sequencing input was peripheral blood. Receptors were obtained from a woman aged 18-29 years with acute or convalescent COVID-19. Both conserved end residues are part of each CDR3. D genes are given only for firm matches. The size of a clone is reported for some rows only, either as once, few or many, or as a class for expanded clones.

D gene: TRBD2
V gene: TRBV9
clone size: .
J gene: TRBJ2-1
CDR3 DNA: TGTGCCAGCAGCGTAGCTTGGGGAGGGAGTATTGAGCAGTTCTTC
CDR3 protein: CASSVAWGGSIEQFF

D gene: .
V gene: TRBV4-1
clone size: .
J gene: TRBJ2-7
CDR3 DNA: TGCGCCAGCAGCCAAGGGGACTTACTTTACGAGCAGTACTTC
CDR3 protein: CASSQGDLLYEQYF

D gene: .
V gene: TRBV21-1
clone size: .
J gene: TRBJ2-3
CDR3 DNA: TGTGCCAGCAGCAAAGCCCTGGGGAGGGAGTACACAGATACGCAGTATTTT
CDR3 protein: CASSKALGREYTDTQYF

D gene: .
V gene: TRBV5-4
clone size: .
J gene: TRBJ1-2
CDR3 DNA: TGTGCCAGCAACGGACAGAAAGGTTCTAACTATGGCTACACCTTC
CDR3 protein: CASNGQKGSNYGYTF

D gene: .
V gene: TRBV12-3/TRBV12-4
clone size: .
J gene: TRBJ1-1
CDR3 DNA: TGTGCCAGCAGTCTCCGACAAGGCACTGAAGCTTTCTTT
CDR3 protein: CASSLRQGTEAFF

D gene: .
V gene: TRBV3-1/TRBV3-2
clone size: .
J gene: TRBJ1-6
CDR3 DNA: TGTGCCAGCAGCCAACGATTACAGGGCGCCTATAATTCACCCCTCCACTTT
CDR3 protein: CASSQRLQGAYNSPLHF

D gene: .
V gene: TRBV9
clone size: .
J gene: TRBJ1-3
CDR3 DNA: TGTGCCAGCAGCGCTATTCAGGGCGGCACCATATATTTT
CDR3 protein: CASSAIQGGTIYF

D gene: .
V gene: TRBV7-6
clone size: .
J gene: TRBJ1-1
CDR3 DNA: TGTGCCAGCAGCTTAAATCTCCCGAGAGACACTGAAGCTTTCTTT
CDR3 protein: CASSLNLPRDTEAFF

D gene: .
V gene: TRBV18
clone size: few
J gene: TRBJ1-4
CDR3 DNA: TGTGCCAGCTCACCACCCGGAGGGGCTGAAAAACTGTTTTTT
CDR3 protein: CASSPPGGAEKLFF

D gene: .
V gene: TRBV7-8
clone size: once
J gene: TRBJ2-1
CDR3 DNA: TGTGCCAGCAGCTCGCCTGCGGACTGGAACAATGAGCAGTTCTTC
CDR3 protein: CASSSPADWNNEQFF